This is a list of T cell receptor beta chains from one sample in a study of regulatory T cells in long-lasting Graves disease. TCRdb reprocessed the multiplex PCR reads with MiXCR, giving one entry per CDR3 protein. The table has fewer than 550,000 distinct CDR3 sequences, 16% seen once. The same sample was also studied in work on T cells in Graves' hyperthyroidism and ophthalmopathy.

Sequences were derived from peripheral blood mononuclear cells (PBMCs), sampled at new diagnosis, from a patient treated with antithyroid drugs. Receptors originate from a middle-aged woman with Graves disease. Both conserved end residues are trimmed from each CDR3. The size entry is marked missing in some rows and otherwise reads once, few, many or a size class.

V: TRBV3-1
size: NA
J: TRBJ2-6
CDR3: ASSPSTVSLSGANVLT

V: TRBV2
size: many
J: TRBJ2-3
CDR3: ASGIGGRTDTQY

V: TRBV7-6
size: NA
J: TRBJ2-7
CDR3: ASSAGQGHEQY

V: TRBV6-1
size: NA
J: TRBJ2-5
CDR3: ASVDRGLTQY

V: TRBV6-1
size: many
J: TRBJ2-5
CDR3: ASSVEQGPGETQY

V: TRBV7-9
size: many
J: TRBJ1-4
CDR3: ASSLVDGATNEKLF

V: TRBV29-1
size: few
J: TRBJ1-1
CDR3: SVPPKNTEAF

V: TRBV10-1
size: NA
J: TRBJ2-7
CDR3: ASSEGLAGIYEQY

V: TRBV10-3
size: few
J: TRBJ2-7
CDR3: AISESWNEQY

V: TRBV10-3
size: NA
J: TRBJ2-7
CDR3: AVRGQISYEQY

V: TRBV6-2/TRBV6-3
size: few
J: TRBJ1-4
CDR3: ASISSIGSAEKLF

V: TRBV19
size: NA
J: TRBJ1-1
CDR3: ASTAGTGYQDTEAF

V: TRBV9
size: few
J: TRBJ2-1
CDR3: ASSGDRADNEQF

V: TRBV25-1
size: NA
J: TRBJ2-3
CDR3: ASSESGSGTDTQY

V: TRBV12-3/TRBV12-4
size: many
J: TRBJ2-7
CDR3: ASGTGVNYEQY

V: TRBV7-9
size: many
J: TRBJ1-1
CDR3: ASRSDRDAEAF

V: TRBV7-9
size: many
J: TRBJ2-5
CDR3: ASSLAGHQETQY

V: TRBV10-3
size: many
J: TRBJ2-7
CDR3: AISDLGQGPNEQY

V: TRBV9
size: many
J: TRBJ2-7
CDR3: ASSVGGVGTYEQY

V: TRBV20-1
size: many
J: TRBJ1-2
CDR3: SARDLTGQAHYGYT

V: TRBV29-1
size: few
J: TRBJ2-5
CDR3: SARPGLAGGQETQY

V: TRBV12-3/TRBV12-4
size: NA
J: TRBJ1-5
CDR3: ASTLGQGAGQPQH

V: TRBV12-3/TRBV12-4
size: many
J: TRBJ1-1
CDR3: ASSLYLGTEAF

V: TRBV11-2
size: many
J: TRBJ2-7
CDR3: ASSMTRGGLNEQY

V: TRBV9
size: few
J: TRBJ1-6
CDR3: ASSEQGSVNSPLH

V: TRBV6-2/TRBV6-3
size: NA
J: TRBJ2-3
CDR3: ASSLSRFTDTQY

V: TRBV6-2/TRBV6-3
size: many
J: TRBJ2-2
CDR3: ASHRRGGSGELF

V: TRBV3-1
size: few
J: TRBJ2-5
CDR3: ASSPPTVVETQY

V: TRBV10-2
size: many
J: TRBJ1-1
CDR3: ASSAGTEAF

V: TRBV20-1
size: NA
J: TRBJ1-6
CDR3: SASDGTVNSPLH

V: TRBV12-3/TRBV12-4
size: NA
J: TRBJ2-6
CDR3: ASSPTVAHGANVLT

V: TRBV5-6
size: many
J: TRBJ1-2
CDR3: ASSLVSAIGGYT